The 8 T cell receptor beta chains listed next were all sequenced from one sample in a study of CD8 T cells in Susac syndrome. cDNA came from about 0.5 to 1 ug RNA primed by random hexamers. A single record per CDR3 protein comes from TCRdb applying MiXCR to the immunoSEQ multiplex PCR reads. Of approximately 150,000 distinct CDR3 sequences listed, around 93% are singletons. The material sequenced was CD4+ T cells from PBMCs. These receptor sequences come from a human donor in good health.

This chain joins TRBV9 and TRBJ2-4; D ambiguous. Germline assignment: CDR1 SGDLS and CDR2 YYNGEE. V lost 0 bases to trimming and J lost 5 bases, with 6 bases between them. The CDR3 length is 13 residues. CDR3 coding DNA: TGTGCCAGCAGCGTAGGAGTTGAAAACATTCAGTACTTC. This codes for CASSVGVENIQYF.

The V gene is TRBV4-2, the J gene TRBJ2-6, with 7 nucleotides matching TRBD1. V shed 1 base, J shed 1 base, and the junction held 7 bases outside the gene matches. Germline-derived CDR1 and CDR2 are LGHNA and YNFKEQ. The CDR3 loop spans 18 amino acids. This CDR3 is CASSQAPGGASGANVLTF. CDR3 in DNA: TGTGCCAGCAGCCAAGCCCCAGGGGGAGCGTCTGGGGCCAACGTCCTGACTTTC.

This clonotype was detected a few times. The chain joins TRBV12-3 or TRBV12-4 to TRBJ1-2; a possible D gene is TRBD1 (5 bases). The CDR3 totals 12 residues. The ends were cut back, 3 bases at V and 4 bases at J, with 6 bases in the middle. CDR3 sequence (DNA): TGTGCCAGCAGTTTGAGGGGCTATGGCTACACCTTC. This translates into CASSLRGYGYTF.

V usage is TRBV7-8 and J usage is TRBJ1-2, with 7 bases fitting TRBD1. The trim removed 5 bases at V and 8 bases at J, leaving 14 bases unmatched. The germline V gene has CDR1 SGHVS and CDR2 FQNEAQ. The CDR3 totals 15 residues. CDR3 DNA sequence: TGTGCCAGCAGCACCCGACAGGGTTACTCAGGAGGCTACACCTTC. Amino acids: CASSTRQGYSGGYTF.

The V and J genes are TRBV5-1 and TRBJ2-3; D is ambiguous. Germline V gene sequence: CDR1 SGHRS, CDR2 YFSETQ. The length of the CDR3 is 14 residues. With 2 bases removed from V and 5 bases from J, the gap between germline ends came to 12 bases. CDR3 region: CASSFSTGRDTQYF. CDR3 nucleotide sequence: TGCGCCAGCAGCTTTAGCACTGGGCGAGATACGCAGTATTTT.

The chain recombines TRBV7-9 with TRBJ1-1; D gene ambiguous. Trimming pared 7 bases from V and 6 bases from J, leaving 12 bases between. The CDR3 is made up of 12 amino acids. Germline V gives CDR1 SEHNR, CDR2 FQNEAQ (reference sequence). The CDR3 coding sequence is TGTGCCAGCACAGAGTCCTTCTCTGAAGCTTTCTTT. This encodes CASTESFSEAFF.

The rearrangement uses TRBV6-1 and TRBJ2-2, with 7 nucleotides matching TRBD1. The V gene's germline CDR1 is MNHNS and CDR2 SASEGT. The CDR3 consists of 16 residues. The V and J ends lost 6 bases and 0 bases, in that order; junction bases with no gene match: 7. The CDR3 loop reads CASRPGTASNTGELFF. The DNA of the CDR3 is TGTGCCAGCAGACCTGGGACAGCTTCGAACACCGGGGAGCTGTTTTTT.

This chain uses TRBV7-2 with TRBJ2-3; the D gene is possibly TRBD2 (5 bases). Germline loops: CDR1 SGHTA, CDR2 FQGNSA. V lost 5 bases and J lost 3, with 12 bases in between. There are 14 residues in the CDR3. CDR3 nucleotide sequence: TGTGCCAGCAGCACGTACCTAGCAACAGATACGCAGTATTTT. Encoded protein: CASSTYLATDTQYF.